One and the same sample provided the 32 T cell receptor beta chains below, sequenced in a study of beta chain features in type 1 diabetes. Expressed TCRB transcripts were sequenced, since all the RNA that had been isolated was reverse transcribed. TCRdb's table, derived via immunoSEQ multiplex PCR, lists solely in-frame clones and lacks some. The repertoire holds around 400,000 clones, with about 15% as singletons. What was sequenced was naive CD4+ T cells from blood. The receptors stem from a woman aged 18-29 years in good health.

This clone was detected only a few times. The chain joins TRBV9 to TRBJ1-3; D is unresolved. The germline V gene has CDR1 SGDLS and CDR2 YYNGEE. This CDR3 is built from 16 residues. V was cut by 0 bases and J by 0 bases, with 10 bases left in between. The CDR3 region is CASSVAVSASGNTIYF. CDR3 in DNA: TGTGCCAGCAGCGTAGCTGTCAGCGCCTCTGGAAACACCATATATTTT. Complete variable domain (other parts from reference TRBV9 and TRBJ1-3): DSGVTQTPKHLITATGQRVTLRCSPRSGDLSVYWYQQSLDQGLQFLIQYYNGEERAKGNILERFSAQQFPDLHSELNLSSLELGDSALYFCASSVAVSASGNTIYFGEGSWLTVV.

The table lists this clone with a few counts. This chain uses TRBV29-1 with TRBJ1-1; D gene uncertain. The CDR3 has 14 amino acids. V was pared by 3 bases and J by 1 base, with 12 bases between. CDR1 is SQVTM and CDR2 is ANQGSEA in the germline V gene. The CDR3 coding sequence is TGCAGCGTTGATCACGGCAGGTCGAACACTGAAGCTTTCTTT. This codes for CSVDHGRSNTEAFF.

In its sample, this clone was seen a few times. The V call is TRBV5-1, the J call TRBJ2-7; 14 bases align to TRBD2. The CDR3 loop spans 20 amino acids. Germline CDR1 is SGHRS and CDR2 is YFSETQ. The J segment lost 5 bases and the V segment lost 1 base, leaving 17 bases of the junction unmatched. The CDR3 region is CASSLPPGLAGGEGPDEQYF. The CDR3, as DNA: TGCGCCAGCAGCTTGCCGCCAGGACTAGCGGGAGGAGAAGGCCCAGACGAGCAGTACTTC.

This clone was observed a few times. This chain links TRBV7-3 with TRBJ2-1; 9 bases are shared with TRBD2. CDR1 and CDR2 (germline): SGHTA, FQGTGA. The CDR3 is 16 amino acids. V was clipped by 5 bases and J by 10 bases; unmatched bases: 15. CDR3: CASSPGTSLIGYEQFF. In DNA, the CDR3 is TGTGCCAGCAGCCCCGGGACTAGCCTGATTGGTTACGAGCAGTTCTTC.

This clone was detected a few times. The chain couples TRBV7-9 to TRBJ1-2; 7 bases align to TRBD1. CDR3 length: 16 amino acids. Germline-derived CDR1 and CDR2 are SEHNR and FQNEAQ (reference sequence). The J segment lost 4 bases and the V segment lost 1 base, leaving 9 bases of the junction unmatched. The CDR3 sequence is CASSLGSGQDFYGYTF. In nucleotides, the CDR3 is TGTGCCAGCAGCTTAGGTTCCGGACAGGACTTCTATGGCTACACCTTC.

Only a few counts were recorded for this clone. The rearrangement uses TRBV27 and TRBJ2-7, with a possible D match to TRBD2 (5 bases). The V end lost 9 bases, the J end lost 0 bases, and 15 bases lay between the germline ends. Germline V CDR1 and CDR2: MNHEY, SMNVEV (reference sequence). The CDR3 consists of 14 residues. CDR3 nucleotide sequence: TGTGCCAGTCGGGGAGCGCCAAGCTCCTACGAGCAGTACTTC. Its translation is CASRGAPSSYEQYF.

The sample holds a few counts of this clone. A junction boundary mismatches the germline segment, possibly from a read error. This chain connects TRBV28 to TRBJ1-2; 8 positions match TRBD1. The CDR3 has 12 amino acids. The germline gives CDR1 MDHEN, CDR2 SYDVKM. The CDR3 spells CACRTGPYGYTF. Written as DNA, the CDR3 is TGTGCCTGCAGGACAGGGCCCTATGGCTACACCTTC.

V is TRBV7-2 and J is TRBJ2-2; 9 nucleotides align to TRBD1. Germline lookup yields CDR1 SGHTA and CDR2 FQGNSA. Trimming cost V 6 bases and J 2 bases; bases outside gene matches: 4. This CDR3 region has 15 residues. The CDR3 DNA reads as TGTGCCAGCAGTCTGGGACAGGGCAACACCGGGGAGCTGTTTTTT. Translating gives CASSLGQGNTGELFF.

This chain joins TRBV30 and TRBJ1-1, with D maybe TRBD1 (6 bases). V was clipped by 2 bases and J by 14 bases, with 18 bases between them. The CDR3 extends over 12 amino acids. Germline V gives CDR1 GTSNPN, CDR2 SVGIG (reference sequence). DNA of the CDR3: TGTGCCTGGAGTCCCCCCCCCGCAGGGGTGTTCTTT. Translation: CAWSPPPAGVFF.

This clone was seen a few times. V gene TRBV5-1 combines with J gene TRBJ1-3, with D uncertain. CDR3 length: 15 amino acids. V lost 0 bases and J lost 7, with 14 bases in between. The germline gives CDR1 SGHRS, CDR2 YFSETQ. Here the CDR3 DNA reads TGCGCCAGCAGCTTGGGGCATCGGGGTTTCAACACCATATATTTT. It codes for CASSLGHRGFNTIYF. Complete variable domain (other parts from reference TRBV5-1 and TRBJ1-3): KAGVTQTPRYLIKTRGQQVTLSCSPISGHRSVSWYQQTPGQGLQFLFEYFSETQRNKGNFPGRFSGRQFSNSRSEMNVSTLELGDSALYLCASSLGHRGFNTIYFGEGSWLTVV.

The chain combines TRBV5-1 with TRBJ2-1; 10 bases match TRBD2. This CDR3 spans 17 amino acids. Looked up from germline, CDR1 is SGHRS and CDR2 is YFSETQ. The trim removed 9 bases at V and 5 bases at J, leaving 17 bases unmatched. DNA for the CDR3: TGCGCCATCAAGGGGGCTAGCGGGAGTGGGATGGACAATGAGCAGTTCTTC. As protein: CAIKGASGSGMDNEQFF.

The rearrangement uses TRBV30 and TRBJ2-1, with D tentatively TRBD1 (5 bases). Germline V gene lookup returns CDR1 GTSNPN and CDR2 SVGIG (reference sequence). V was cut by 3 bases and J by 3 bases, with 12 bases left in between. The CDR3 is 14 residues long. CDR3 protein: CAWRGAAYYNEQFF. In DNA form, the CDR3 reads TGTGCCTGGAGAGGGGCAGCGTACTACAATGAGCAGTTCTTC.

This clone showed up just a few times. The rearrangement joins TRBV19 to TRBJ2-1; the D gene is possibly TRBD2 (6 bases). Germline V gives CDR1 LNHDA, CDR2 SQIVND (reference sequence). Trimming pared 1 base from V and 2 bases from J, leaving 12 bases between. This CDR3 region has 16 residues. CDR3 coding DNA: TGTGCCAGTAGTATAGGGGACTTAGCCACCTACAATGAGCAGTTCTTC. It specifies CASSIGDLATYNEQFF.

The sample holds a few counts of this clone. The chain is built from TRBV5-1 and TRBJ1-1, with D perhaps matching TRBD1 (5 bases). CDR1 is SGHRS, CDR2 YFSETQ, per germline. The V end lost 4 bases, the J end lost 0 bases, and 10 bases lay between the germline ends. The CDR3 runs to 14 residues. CDR3 in amino acids: CASSQTVLNTEAFF. As DNA, the CDR3 is TGCGCCAGCAGCCAGACAGTCCTGAACACTGAAGCTTTCTTT.

The V call is TRBV4-1, the J call TRBJ2-7, with TRBD2 identical over 9 bases. The CDR3 totals 16 residues. Germline CDR1 MGHRA, CDR2 YSYEKL. After removal of 1 base from V and 7 bases from J, the junction contained 11 bases not matched to a gene. In DNA, the CDR3 is TGCGCCAGCAGCCAAGGCTGGGGCGGGAGGGCAGAAGAGCAGTACTTC. This encodes CASSQGWGGRAEEQYF.

This clone appeared a few times. The CDR3 is CASSLARDEQFF. The DNA of the CDR3 is TGTGCCAGCAGCTTAGCTCGGGATGAGCAGTTCTTC. The chain couples TRBV7-9 to TRBJ2-1; the D is unclear. The germline V and J ends were trimmed by 0 bases and 8 bases, with 5 bases remaining between them. The CDR3 has 12 residues. Per the germline V gene, CDR1 is SEHNR and CDR2 is FQNEAQ (reference sequence).

This clone was recorded a few times. V and J are TRBV5-4 and TRBJ2-2, with 8 bases that match TRBD2. Germline V gene data show CDR1 as SGHNT and CDR2 as YYREEE (reference sequence). Trimming took 5 bases from V and 7 from J; bases not matched to a gene: 7. The CDR3 has 14 amino acids. CDR3: CASRLTSVGGELFF. DNA of the CDR3: TGTGCCAGCAGACTGACTAGCGTCGGCGGGGAGCTGTTTTTT.

The V call is TRBV7-9, the J call TRBJ1-4, with D unresolved. CDR3 length: 14 amino acids. Per the germline V gene, CDR1 is SEHNR and CDR2 is FQNEAQ (reference sequence). The V and J ends lost 8 bases and 3 bases respectively, with 13 bases between them. The DNA of the CDR3 is TGTGCCAGCCGCAAGGGAGCGCCTAATGAAAAACTGTTTTTT. This encodes CASRKGAPNEKLFF.

The chain is built from TRBV29-1 and TRBJ1-2; D uncertain. The CDR3 is 10 amino acids. V lost 3 bases, J lost 5 bases, and 4 bases lay in between. Germline assignment: CDR1 SQVTM and CDR2 ANQGSEA. The CDR3 here is CSVDGYGYTF. CDR3 in DNA: TGCAGCGTTGACGGGTATGGCTACACCTTC. Full variable domain (missing parts from reference TRBV29-1 and TRBJ1-2): SAVISQKPSRDICQRGTSLTIQCQVDSQVTMMFWYRQQPGQSLTLIATANQGSEATYESGFVIDKFPISRPNLTFSTLTVSNMSPEDSSIYLCSVDGYGYTFGSGTRLTVV.

This clone came up a few times. This rearrangement joins TRBV28 to TRBJ1-2, with D uncertain. Germline assignment: CDR1 MDHEN and CDR2 SYDVKM. CDR3 length equals 12 residues. Between the trimmed V and J ends, which lost 2 bases and 5 bases, there was a span of 6 bases. This chain's CDR3 is CASSLTTYGYTF. The CDR3 DNA is TGTGCCAGCAGTTTAACTACTTATGGCTACACCTTC.

The chain employs TRBV11-3 and TRBJ1-3; TRBD1 is a possible D gene (5 bases). Germline CDR1 SGHNT, CDR2 YENEEA. V was cut by 5 bases and J by 4 bases, with 15 bases left in between. The CDR3 covers 15 residues. CDR3 sequence: CASSRSDGHGNTIYF. DNA of the CDR3: TGTGCCAGCAGCCGTAGTGATGGACACGGAAACACCATATATTTT.

This rearrangement joins TRBV7-6 to TRBJ1-4; no reliable D call. Germline CDR1 is SGHVS and CDR2 is FNYEAQ. The V gene lost 1 base and the J gene lost 3 bases, with 9 bases spanning the gap. This CDR3 has 15 amino acids. The CDR3 DNA reads TGTGCCAGCAGCTTAGTGGGAGAGGCTAATGAAAAACTGTTTTTT. Translation: CASSLVGEANEKLFF.

The chain combines TRBV19 with TRBJ2-7; a weak D match, TRBD1 (7 bases). This CDR3 has 13 amino acids. Germline V gene lookup returns CDR1 LNHDA and CDR2 SQIVND (reference sequence). V lost 6 bases and J lost 6, with 15 bases in between. CDR3 amino acids: CASRSRGTAEQYF. CDR3 DNA sequence: TGTGCCAGTAGAAGCCGCGGGACAGCCGAGCAGTACTTC.

V gene TRBV5-1 combines with J gene TRBJ2-7, with 8 bases aligning to TRBD1. Losses at the gene ends were 4 bases for V and 5 bases for J; bases not matched to a gene: 11. The CDR3 spans 15 residues. In germline, CDR1 is SGHRS, CDR2 YFSETQ. In DNA form, the CDR3 reads TGCGCCAGCAGCCAAACTCACCAGGACAGGGACGAGCAGTACTTC. Encoded protein: CASSQTHQDRDEQYF.

The CDR3 protein is CASIRTGGGETQYF. CDR3 coding DNA: TGTGCCAGCATTCGAACAGGGGGCGGGGAGACCCAGTACTTC. The chain uses TRBV7-9 and TRBJ2-5, with 9 bases identical to TRBD1. With 7 bases clipped from V and 5 bases from J, the junction kept 8 bases outside the gene matches. The CDR3 extends over 14 amino acids. CDR1 is SEHNR, CDR2 FQNEAQ, per germline (reference sequence).

The chain is built from TRBV27 and TRBJ2-7, with D possibly being TRBD2 (7 bases). The CDR3 has 15 residues. Germline V gene lookup returns CDR1 MNHEY and CDR2 SMNVEV (reference sequence). V was cut by 5 bases and J by 2 bases, with 16 bases left in between. The CDR3 region is CASSPIGGLAYEQYF. The CDR3 DNA reads TGTGCCAGCAGTCCGATCGGGGGGCTCGCCTACGAGCAGTACTTC.

The chain is built from TRBV7-9 and TRBJ2-3, with TRBD1 as a possible D gene (5 bases). The germline V gene encodes CDR1 SEHNR and CDR2 FQNEAQ (reference sequence). CDR3 length: 12 residues. V dropped 5 bases and J dropped 4 bases, with 7 bases sitting between them. DNA for the CDR3: TGTGCCAGCAGCCCAGGGTCAGATACGCAGTATTTT. Translating it yields CASSPGSDTQYF.

The chain employs TRBV7-7 and TRBJ2-1; weak D call: TRBD1 (6 bases). This CDR3 contains 13 residues. Germline CDR1 is SSHAT and CDR2 is FNYEAQ (reference sequence). The V end was cut by 2 bases, the J end by 8 bases, with 10 bases between. The chain's CDR3 is CASSLQQGDEQFF. In DNA form, the CDR3 reads TGTGCCAGCAGCTTACAACAGGGTGATGAGCAGTTCTTC.

This clone was seen more than once but under ten times. This chain uses TRBV25-1 with TRBJ1-2; D might be TRBD1 (6 bases). Trimming took 4 bases from V and 2 from J, leaving 8 bases between them. Looked up from germline, CDR1 is MGHDK and CDR2 is SYGVNS. The CDR3 spans 13 residues. CDR3 region: CASSAQGNYGYTF. Written as DNA, the CDR3 is TGTGCCAGCAGTGCCCAGGGGAACTATGGCTACACCTTC.

The chain couples TRBV11-2 to TRBJ2-1; D gene ambiguous. The CDR3 length is 14 residues. Germline assignment: CDR1 SGHAT and CDR2 FQNNGV. The V end was cut by 0 bases, the J end by 4 bases, with 7 bases between. The DNA of the CDR3 is TGTGCCAGCAGCTTAGATCTGGAGTACAATGAGCAGTTCTTC. Translation: CASSLDLEYNEQFF.

The V gene is TRBV29-1, the J gene TRBJ2-2, with TRBD1 as a possible D gene (6 bases). Per the germline V gene, CDR1 is SQVTM and CDR2 is ANQGSEA. The CDR3 runs to 15 residues. The ends were cut back, 5 bases at V and 2 bases at J, with 15 bases in the middle. CDR3 coding DNA: TGCAGCGTTTCAGTAGGCAGGGGTAACACCGGGGAGCTGTTTTTT. Amino acid sequence: CSVSVGRGNTGELFF.

The V call is TRBV29-1, the J call TRBJ2-3; 9 nucleotides agree with TRBD1. V lost 5 bases and J lost 3; bases outside the gene matches: 9. Germline V gene data show CDR1 as SQVTM and CDR2 as ANQGSEA. CDR3 length: 15 amino acids. CDR3 in DNA: TGCAGCGTTAGTCCCGGGACAGGGTCAACAGATACGCAGTATTTT. Its translation: CSVSPGTGSTDTQYF.